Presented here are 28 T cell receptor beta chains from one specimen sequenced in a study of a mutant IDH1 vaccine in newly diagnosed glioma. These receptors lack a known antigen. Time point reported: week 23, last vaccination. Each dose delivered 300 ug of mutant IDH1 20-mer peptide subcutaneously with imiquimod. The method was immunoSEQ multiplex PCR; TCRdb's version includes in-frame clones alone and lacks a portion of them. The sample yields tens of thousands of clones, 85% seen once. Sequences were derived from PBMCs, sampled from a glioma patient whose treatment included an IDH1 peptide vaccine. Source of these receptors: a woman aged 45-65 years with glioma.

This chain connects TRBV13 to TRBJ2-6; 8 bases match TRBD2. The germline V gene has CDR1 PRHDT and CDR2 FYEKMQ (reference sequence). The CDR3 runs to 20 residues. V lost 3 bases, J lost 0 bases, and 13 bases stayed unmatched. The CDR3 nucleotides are TGTGCCAGCAGCTTTGCCCCTTATAGCGGGACTAGCTCTGGGGCCAACGTCCTGACTTTC. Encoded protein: CASSFAPYSGTSSGANVLTF. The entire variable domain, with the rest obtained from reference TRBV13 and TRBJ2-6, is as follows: AAGVIQSPRHLIKEKRETATLKCYPIPRHDTVYWYQQGPGQDPQFLISFYEKMQSDKGSIPDRFSAQQFSDYHSELNMSSLELGDSALYFCASSFAPYSGTSSGANVLTFGAGSRLTVL.

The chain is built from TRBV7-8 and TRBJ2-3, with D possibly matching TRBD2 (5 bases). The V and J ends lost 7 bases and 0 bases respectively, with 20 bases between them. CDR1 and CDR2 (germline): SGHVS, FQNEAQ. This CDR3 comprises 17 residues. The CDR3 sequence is CASTDLRGASSTDTQYF. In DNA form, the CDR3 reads TGTGCCAGCACCGACCTACGGGGAGCCTCTAGCACAGATACGCAGTATTTT.

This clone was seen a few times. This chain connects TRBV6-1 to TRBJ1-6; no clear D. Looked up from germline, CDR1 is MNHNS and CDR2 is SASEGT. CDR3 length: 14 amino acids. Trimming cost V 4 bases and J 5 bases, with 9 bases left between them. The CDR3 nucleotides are TGTGCCAGCAGTGGGCTCGGGGATAATTCACCCCTCCACTTT. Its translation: CASSGLGDNSPLHF.

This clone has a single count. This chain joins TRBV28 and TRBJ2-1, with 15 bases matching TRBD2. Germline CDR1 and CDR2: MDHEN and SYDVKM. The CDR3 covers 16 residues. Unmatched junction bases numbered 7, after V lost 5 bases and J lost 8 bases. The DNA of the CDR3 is TGTGCCAGCAGTCCCCGGACTAGCGGGAGGGGTTATGAGCAGTTCTTC. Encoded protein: CASSPRTSGRGYEQFF.

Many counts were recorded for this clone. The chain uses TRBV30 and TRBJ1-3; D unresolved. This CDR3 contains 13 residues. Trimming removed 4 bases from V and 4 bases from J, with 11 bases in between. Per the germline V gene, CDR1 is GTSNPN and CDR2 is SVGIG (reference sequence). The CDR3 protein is CAWNRGLGNTIYF. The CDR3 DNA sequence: TGTGCCTGGAACCGTGGGCTAGGAAACACCATATATTTT.

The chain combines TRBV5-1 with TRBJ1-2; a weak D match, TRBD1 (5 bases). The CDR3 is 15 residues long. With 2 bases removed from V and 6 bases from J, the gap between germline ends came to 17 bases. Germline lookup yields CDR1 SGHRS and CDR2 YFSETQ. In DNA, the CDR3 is TGCGCCAGCAGCTTCCAGGGTTCGGGGATTAATGGCTACACCTTC. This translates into CASSFQGSGINGYTF.

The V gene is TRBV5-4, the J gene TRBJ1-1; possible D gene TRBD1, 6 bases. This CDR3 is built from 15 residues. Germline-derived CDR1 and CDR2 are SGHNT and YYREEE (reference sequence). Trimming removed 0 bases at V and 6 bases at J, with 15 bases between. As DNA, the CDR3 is TGTGCCAGCAGCTTGGATCTGGGGGCCAAGCCTGAAGCTTTCTTT. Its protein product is CASSLDLGAKPEAFF.

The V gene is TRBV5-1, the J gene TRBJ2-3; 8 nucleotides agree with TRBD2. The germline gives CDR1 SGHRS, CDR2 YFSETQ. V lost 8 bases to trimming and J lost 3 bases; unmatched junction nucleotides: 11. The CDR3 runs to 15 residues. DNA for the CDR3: TGCGCCAGTCGGTCCGGGAGGGCCACAACAGATACGCAGTATTTT. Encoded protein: CASRSGRATTDTQYF.

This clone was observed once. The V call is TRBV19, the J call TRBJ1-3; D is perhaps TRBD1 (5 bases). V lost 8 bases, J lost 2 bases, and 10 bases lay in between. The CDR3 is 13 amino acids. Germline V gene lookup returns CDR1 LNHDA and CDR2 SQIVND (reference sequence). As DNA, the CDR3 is TGTGCCAGTTCAGGGAAGGCTGGAAACACCATATATTTT. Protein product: CASSGKAGNTIYF.

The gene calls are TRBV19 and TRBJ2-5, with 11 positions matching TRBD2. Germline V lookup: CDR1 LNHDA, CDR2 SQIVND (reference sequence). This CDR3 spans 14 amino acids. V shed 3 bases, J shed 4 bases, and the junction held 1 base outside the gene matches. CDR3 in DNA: TGTGCCAGTAGTATGCTAGCGGGAGGAGAGACCCAGTACTTC. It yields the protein CASSMLAGGETQYF.

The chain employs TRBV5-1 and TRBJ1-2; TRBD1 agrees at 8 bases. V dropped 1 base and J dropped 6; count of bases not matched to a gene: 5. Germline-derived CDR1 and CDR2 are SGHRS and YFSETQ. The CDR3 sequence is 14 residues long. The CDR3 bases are TGCGCCAGCAGCTTGACAGGGGGTCAGGATGGCTACACCTTC. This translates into CASSLTGGQDGYTF.

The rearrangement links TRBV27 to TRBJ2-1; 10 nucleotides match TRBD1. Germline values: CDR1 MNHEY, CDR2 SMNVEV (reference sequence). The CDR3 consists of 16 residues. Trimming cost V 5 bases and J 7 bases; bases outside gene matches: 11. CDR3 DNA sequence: TGTGCCAGCAGTCCATATTCCGGGACAGGGGTAAATGAGCAGTTCTTC. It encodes CASSPYSGTGVNEQFF.

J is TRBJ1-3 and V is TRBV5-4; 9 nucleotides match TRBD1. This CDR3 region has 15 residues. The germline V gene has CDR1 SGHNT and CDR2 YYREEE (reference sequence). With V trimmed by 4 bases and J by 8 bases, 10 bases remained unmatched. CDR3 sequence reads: CASSPTGTGIDTIYF. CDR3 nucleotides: TGTGCCAGCAGCCCGACCGGGACAGGGATAGACACCATATATTTT.

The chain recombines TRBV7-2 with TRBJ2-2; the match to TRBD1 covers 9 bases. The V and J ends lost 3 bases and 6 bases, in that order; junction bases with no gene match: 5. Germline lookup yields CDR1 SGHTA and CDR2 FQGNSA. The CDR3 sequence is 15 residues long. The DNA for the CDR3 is TGTGCCAGCAGCTTGAGGACAGGGGACTCCGGGGAGCTGTTTTTT. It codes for CASSLRTGDSGELFF.

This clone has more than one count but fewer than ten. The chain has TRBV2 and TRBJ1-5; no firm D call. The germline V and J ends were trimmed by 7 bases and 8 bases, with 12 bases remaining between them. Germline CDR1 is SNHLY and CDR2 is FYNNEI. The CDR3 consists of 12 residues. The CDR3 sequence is CASTDLPKPQHF. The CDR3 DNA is TGTGCCAGCACAGATCTCCCGAAGCCCCAGCATTTT.

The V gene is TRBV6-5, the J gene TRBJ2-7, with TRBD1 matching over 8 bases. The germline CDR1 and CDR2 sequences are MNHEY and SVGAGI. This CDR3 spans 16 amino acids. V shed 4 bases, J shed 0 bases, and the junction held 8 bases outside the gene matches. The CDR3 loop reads CASSSGTGTHSYEQYF. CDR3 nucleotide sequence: TGTGCCAGCAGTTCCGGGACAGGCACTCACTCCTACGAGCAGTACTTC.

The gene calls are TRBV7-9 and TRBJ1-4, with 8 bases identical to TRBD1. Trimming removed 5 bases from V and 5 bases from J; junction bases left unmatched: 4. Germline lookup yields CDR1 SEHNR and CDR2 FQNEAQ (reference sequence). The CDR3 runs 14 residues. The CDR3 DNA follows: TGTGCCAGCAGCCCGACAGGGGAAAATGAAAAACTGTTTTTT. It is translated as CASSPTGENEKLFF.

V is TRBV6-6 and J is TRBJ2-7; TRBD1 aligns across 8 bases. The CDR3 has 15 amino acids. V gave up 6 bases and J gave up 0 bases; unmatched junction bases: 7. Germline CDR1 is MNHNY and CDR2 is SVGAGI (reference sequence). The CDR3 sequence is CASSYGQGDSYEQYF. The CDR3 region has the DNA TGTGCCAGCAGCTATGGACAGGGTGACTCCTACGAGCAGTACTTC.

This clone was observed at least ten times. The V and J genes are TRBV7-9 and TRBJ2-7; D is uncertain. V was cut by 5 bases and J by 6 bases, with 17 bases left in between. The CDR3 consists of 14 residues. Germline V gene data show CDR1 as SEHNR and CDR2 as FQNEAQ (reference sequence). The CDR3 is CASSKSPSEPEQYF. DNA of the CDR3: TGTGCCAGCAGCAAAAGCCCTTCAGAGCCCGAGCAGTACTTC.

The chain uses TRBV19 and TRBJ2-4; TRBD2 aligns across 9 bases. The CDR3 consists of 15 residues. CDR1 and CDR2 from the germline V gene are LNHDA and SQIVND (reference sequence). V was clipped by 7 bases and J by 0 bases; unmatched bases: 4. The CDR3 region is CASKASGVAKNIQYF. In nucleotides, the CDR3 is TGTGCCAGTAAGGCTAGCGGGGTAGCCAAAAACATTCAGTACTTC.

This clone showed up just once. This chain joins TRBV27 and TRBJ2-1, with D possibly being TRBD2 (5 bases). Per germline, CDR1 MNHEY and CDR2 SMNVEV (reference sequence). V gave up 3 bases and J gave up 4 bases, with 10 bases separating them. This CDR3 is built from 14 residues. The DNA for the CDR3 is TGTGCCAGCAGTTTTTCGGACTTATACAATGAGCAGTTCTTC. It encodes CASSFSDLYNEQFF.

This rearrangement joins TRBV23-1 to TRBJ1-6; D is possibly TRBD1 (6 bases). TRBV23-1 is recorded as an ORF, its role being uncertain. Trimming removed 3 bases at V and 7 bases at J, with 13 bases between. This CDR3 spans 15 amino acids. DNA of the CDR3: TGCGCCAGCAGTCACCCCGAGGGGGGAAATTCACCCCTCCACTTT. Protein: CASSHPEGGNSPLHF.

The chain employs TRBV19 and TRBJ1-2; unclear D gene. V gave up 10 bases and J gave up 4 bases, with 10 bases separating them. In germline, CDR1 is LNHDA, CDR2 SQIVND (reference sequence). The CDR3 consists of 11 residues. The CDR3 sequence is CATTSFYGYTF. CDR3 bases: TGTGCCACTACTTCCTTCTATGGCTACACCTTC.

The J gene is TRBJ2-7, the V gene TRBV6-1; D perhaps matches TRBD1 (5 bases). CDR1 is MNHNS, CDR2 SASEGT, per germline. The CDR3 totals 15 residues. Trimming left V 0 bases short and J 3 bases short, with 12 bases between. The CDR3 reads CASSEAGPRDYEQYF. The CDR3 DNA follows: TGTGCCAGCAGTGAAGCGGGGCCAAGGGACTACGAGCAGTACTTC.

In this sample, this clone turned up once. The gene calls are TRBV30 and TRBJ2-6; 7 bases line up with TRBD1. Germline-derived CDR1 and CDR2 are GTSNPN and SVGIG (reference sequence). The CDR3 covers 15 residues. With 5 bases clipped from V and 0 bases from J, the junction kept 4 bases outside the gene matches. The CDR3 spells CAWDHRGSGANVLTF. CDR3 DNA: TGTGCCTGGGACCACAGGGGCTCTGGGGCCAACGTCCTGACTTTC.

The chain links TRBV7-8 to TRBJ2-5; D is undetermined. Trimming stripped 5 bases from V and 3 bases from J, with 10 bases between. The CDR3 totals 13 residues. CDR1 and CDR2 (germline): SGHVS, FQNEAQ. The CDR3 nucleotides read TGTGCCAGCAGCCCTCCAAGAGAAGAGACCCAGTACTTC. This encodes CASSPPREETQYF.

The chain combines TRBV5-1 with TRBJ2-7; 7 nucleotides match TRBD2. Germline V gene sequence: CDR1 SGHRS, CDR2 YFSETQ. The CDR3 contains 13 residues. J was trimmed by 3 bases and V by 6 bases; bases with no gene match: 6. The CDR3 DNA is TGCGCCAGCACGGGGGAGGGTTACTACGAGCAGTACTTC. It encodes CASTGEGYYEQYF.

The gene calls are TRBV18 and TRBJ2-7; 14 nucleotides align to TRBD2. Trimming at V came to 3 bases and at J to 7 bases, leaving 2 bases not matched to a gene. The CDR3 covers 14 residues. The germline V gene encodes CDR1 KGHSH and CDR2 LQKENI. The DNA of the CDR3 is TGTGCCAGCTCACCGGGACTAGCGGGAGATGAGCAGTACTTC. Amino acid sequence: CASSPGLAGDEQYF. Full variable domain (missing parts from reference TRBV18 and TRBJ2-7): NAGVMQNPRHLVRRRGQEARLRCSPMKGHSHVYWYRQLPEEGLKFMVYLQKENIIDESGMPKERFSAEFPKEGPSILRIQQVVRGDSAAYFCASSPGLAGDEQYFGPGTRLTVT.